This T cell receptor beta chain derives from a study of long-term antiretroviral therapy in people with HIV. CDR3 length equals 13 residues. The germline CDR1 and CDR2 sequences are SGHRS and YFSETQ. V lost 4 bases to trimming and J lost 8 bases; unmatched junction nucleotides: 5. Treatment of all HIV participants took place in the United States. At survey level, the immunoSEQ assay was run in its v3.0 version. The assay was immunoSEQ multiplex PCR, and TCRdb's table has in-frame clones only and misses some. This table has roughly 30,000 clones, approximately 85% appearing once. This chain joins TRBV5-1 and TRBJ1-4; 7 bases are a match to TRBD1. The sequencing here drew on unsorted PBMCs, taken 0.8 years before starting antiretroviral therapy. The clonotype was recovered from a man aged 18 to 29 with HIV. The CDR3, as DNA: TGCGCCAGCAGCGGAACAGGGGAGGAAAAACTGTTTTTT. Translation: CASSGTGEEKLFF.